The 20 T cell receptor beta chains below were found in one sample sequenced in a study of cytomegalovirus exposure and HLA in healthy donors. PCR amplification relied on 60 Vbeta primers (plus 13 Jbeta primers). TCRdb's copy holds only in-frame clones and misses some; the assay was immunoSEQ multiplex PCR. The sample totals 75,000 to 85,000 clones. Sequencing was performed on PBMCs. These receptors all come from a man aged 18 to 30 in good health and CMV-seropositive.

The chain employs TRBV19 and TRBJ2-6; perhaps TRBD1 as D (6 bases). Germline CDR1 reads LNHDA; CDR2 reads SQIVND (reference sequence). The CDR3 length is 17 residues. Between the trimmed V and J ends, which lost 0 bases and 2 bases, there was a span of 11 bases. The CDR3 sequence: CASSIDRGGAGANVLTF. Written as DNA, the CDR3 is TGTGCCAGTAGTATAGACAGGGGTGGGGCTGGGGCCAACGTCCTGACTTTC.

This sequence joins TRBV7-9 and TRBJ2-7; 7 bases agree with TRBD1. CDR1 is SEHNR, CDR2 FQNEAQ, per germline (reference sequence). The CDR3 runs 15 residues. V shed 4 bases and J 2 bases; nucleotides not matched to a gene: 8. CDR3 residues: CASSWDRQNPYEQYF. CDR3 DNA sequence: TGTGCCAGCAGCTGGGACAGACAAAATCCCTACGAGCAGTACTTC.

The chain recombines TRBV30 with TRBJ1-2, with D perhaps TRBD1 (6 bases). Germline V gene sequence: CDR1 GTSNPN, CDR2 SVGIG (reference sequence). The CDR3 has 12 residues. V dropped 5 bases and J dropped 6 bases, with 13 bases sitting between them. CDR3 protein: CAWGAGGDGYTF. The CDR3 DNA reads as TGTGCCTGGGGGGCGGGGGGCGATGGCTACACCTTC.

The chain links TRBV18 to TRBJ2-7, with 7 bases fitting TRBD1. The CDR3 has 14 residues. Per germline, CDR1 KGHSH and CDR2 LQKENI. Losses at the gene ends were 6 bases for V and 0 bases for J; bases not matched to a gene: 5. The CDR3 is CASSERDSSYEQYF. For the CDR3, the DNA is TGTGCCAGCTCCGAGAGGGACAGCTCCTACGAGCAGTACTTC.

The V and J genes are TRBV2 and TRBJ1-2, with unresolved D. The CDR3 loop spans 13 amino acids. Per germline, CDR1 SNHLY and CDR2 FYNNEI. The germline V and J ends were trimmed by 6 bases and 4 bases, with 12 bases remaining between them. DNA for the CDR3: TGTGCCAGCAGGTTACCAGAGGGCTATGGCTACACCTTC. It codes for CASRLPEGYGYTF.

V gene TRBV7-9 combines with J gene TRBJ1-2; D is unclear. The CDR3 extends over 11 amino acids. Germline assignment: CDR1 SEHNR and CDR2 FQNEAQ (reference sequence). Trimming cost V 3 bases and J 6 bases, with 5 bases left between them. CDR3 in DNA: TGTGCCAGCAGCTTTAATCATGGCTACACCTTC. Translated: CASSFNHGYTF.

This sequence joins TRBV18 and TRBJ2-7, with D perhaps TRBD2 (6 bases). CDR1 and CDR2 from the germline V gene are KGHSH and LQKENI. CDR3 size: 14 residues. Between the trimmed V and J ends, which lost 3 bases and 2 bases, there was a span of 11 bases. CDR3 bases: TGTGCCAGCTCACCGGAGCGGGTCCCCTACGAGCAGTACTTC. It codes for CASSPERVPYEQYF.

This chain links TRBV5-4 with TRBJ2-7; 9 bases fit TRBD1. Per germline, CDR1 SGHNT and CDR2 YYREEE (reference sequence). The CDR3 spans 14 residues. With 2 bases clipped from V and 5 bases from J, the junction kept 5 bases outside the gene matches. The CDR3 reads CASSFGTGLDEQYF. In nucleotides, the CDR3 is TGTGCCAGCAGCTTTGGGACAGGGTTGGACGAGCAGTACTTC.

V usage is TRBV5-1 and J usage is TRBJ2-2; 7 bases are shared with TRBD1. V gave up 0 bases and J gave up 7 bases; unmatched junction bases: 3. Germline lookup yields CDR1 SGHRS and CDR2 YFSETQ. This CDR3 has 14 residues. The CDR3 protein is CASSLAAGGGELFF. The CDR3 nucleotides read TGCGCCAGCAGCTTGGCAGCAGGGGGCGGGGAGCTGTTTTTT.

The genes are TRBV28 and TRBJ1-1; TRBD1 matches at 10 bases. The germline V gene encodes CDR1 MDHEN and CDR2 SYDVKM. This CDR3 comprises 15 residues. Trimming at V came to 5 bases and at J to 4 bases, leaving 7 bases not matched to a gene. CDR3 in DNA: TGTGCCAGCAGTCATTTCGGACAGGGGGGCACTGAAGCTTTCTTT. Translated: CASSHFGQGGTEAFF.

The J gene is TRBJ2-2, the V gene TRBV7-2, with a tentative D call TRBD1 (5 bases). Germline V lookup: CDR1 SGHTA, CDR2 FQGNSA. The CDR3 covers 15 residues. The ends were cut back, 2 bases at V and 6 bases at J, with 13 bases in the middle. The CDR3 spells CASSLLDTPAGELFF. CDR3 nucleotide sequence: TGTGCCAGCAGCTTATTGGACACCCCCGCCGGGGAGCTGTTTTTT.

V and J are TRBV2 and TRBJ2-5; D perhaps matches TRBD2 (5 bases). V was trimmed by 6 bases and J by 4 bases, leaving 12 bases between them. Germline CDR1 and CDR2: SNHLY and FYNNEI. The CDR3 consists of 13 residues. CDR3 sequence (DNA): TGTGCCAGCAGAACGGGGAGTCCAGAGACCCAGTACTTC. Its protein product is CASRTGSPETQYF.

The J gene is TRBJ2-7, the V gene TRBV4-1; no definite D call. Germline V gene sequence: CDR1 MGHRA, CDR2 YSYEKL. CDR3 length equals 15 residues. V was clipped by 0 bases and J by 0 bases, with 9 bases between them. The chain's CDR3 is CASSQDPTASYEQYF. As DNA, the CDR3 is TGCGCCAGCAGCCAAGATCCGACTGCCTCCTACGAGCAGTACTTC.

The gene calls are TRBV2 and TRBJ1-1; tentatively, D is TRBD1 (5 bases). The CDR3 consists of 13 residues. Germline values: CDR1 SNHLY, CDR2 FYNNEI. The V gene lost 5 bases and the J gene lost 0 bases, with 7 bases spanning the gap. CDR3 DNA sequence: TGTGCCAGCAGTACAGGCATGAACACTGAAGCTTTCTTT. It specifies CASSTGMNTEAFF.

The V gene is TRBV7-2, the J gene TRBJ1-1; 8 nucleotides align to TRBD1. CDR1 SGHTA and CDR2 FQGNSA come from the germline V gene. This CDR3 has 11 residues. The V segment lost 3 bases and the J segment 11 bases; nucleotides outside the gene matches: 2. DNA of the CDR3: TGTGCCAGCAGCTTTCACAGGGGGGCTTTCTTT. This encodes CASSFHRGAFF.

V and J are TRBV7-9 and TRBJ2-3; D unresolved. Germline V CDR1 and CDR2: SEHNR, FQNEAQ (reference sequence). This CDR3 is 12 amino acids long. Trimming stripped 4 bases from V and 3 bases from J, with 5 bases between. The CDR3 spells CASSSETDTQYF. The CDR3 nucleotides read TGTGCCAGCAGCTCAGAAACAGATACGCAGTATTTT.

The gene calls are TRBV7-9 and TRBJ1-1; D remains ambiguous. V was cut by 1 base and J by 1 base, with 10 bases left in between. In germline, CDR1 is SEHNR, CDR2 FQNEAQ (reference sequence). This CDR3 region has 15 residues. Here the CDR3 reads CASSLDSRRNTEAFF. CDR3 nucleotide sequence: TGTGCCAGCAGCTTAGACTCGAGGAGGAACACTGAAGCTTTCTTT.

The V gene is TRBV29-1, the J gene TRBJ1-2; weak D call: TRBD1 (5 bases). Trimming removed 4 bases at V and 4 bases at J, with 7 bases between. CDR3 length equals 11 residues. Germline V gene lookup returns CDR1 SQVTM and CDR2 ANQGSEA. CDR3 DNA: TGCAGCGTTGTTCAGGGCTATGGCTACACCTTC. Its translation is CSVVQGYGYTF.

This chain links TRBV6-5 with TRBJ2-7, with a tentative D call TRBD1 (6 bases). Germline assignment: CDR1 MNHEY and CDR2 SVGAGI. V was pared by 8 bases and J by 4 bases, with 15 bases between. This CDR3 has 13 amino acids. Written as DNA, the CDR3 is TGTGCCAGCCAGGGGCAGGAGGTATACGAGCAGTACTTC. It translates to CASQGQEVYEQYF.

The gene calls are TRBV4-1 and TRBJ2-2; D perhaps matches TRBD1 (6 bases). Germline CDR1 MGHRA, CDR2 YSYEKL. V dropped 0 bases and J dropped 8 bases, with 19 bases sitting between them. This CDR3 has 17 amino acids. CDR3 protein: CASSQEGGTAQGGELFF. Written as DNA, the CDR3 is TGCGCCAGCAGCCAAGAGGGCGGAACCGCTCAGGGGGGGGAGCTGTTTTTT.